This T cell receptor beta chain came from a study of blood T cell repertoires in COVID-19. Study summary: In each case, the material was cDNA or gDNA derived from T cells, B-cell-depleted T cells, or PBMCs.

This CDR3 is 17 amino acids long. Deletions cut 5 bases from V and 8 bases from J, with 24 bases between. From germline, CDR1 is SEHNR and CDR2 FQNEAQ (reference sequence). Authors' analysis steps: Using reference gene primer amplification, nucleated cell counts were estimated. Some clones are missing from TCRdb's copy, which holds only in-frame ones; the method was immunoSEQ multiplex PCR. V and J calls and clone size are those listed in that table; D and trimming were worked out from the DNA. The table lists 180,000 or so clones, more than 70% of them singletons, with approximately 6.2% in the top ten. Recruitment covered fewer than 25 US areas and drew participants whose ages spanned about 18 to 100 years.

The chain combines TRBV7-9 with TRBJ1-4; D call uncertain. The specimen was PBMCs or T cells enriched from blood (not recorded which). This TCR was sampled from a man aged 35-49 years who had recovered from COVID-19. This chain's CDR3 is CASSPPYAAPNGEKLFF. The CDR3 nucleotides are TGTGCCAGCAGCCCTCCTTATGCGGCACCCAACGGGGAAAAACTGTTTTTT.